A single sample is the source of the 9 T cell receptor beta chains below, sequenced in a study of shared clonotypes between healthy human individuals. Only in-frame clones appear in the TCRdb table, and some are missing; sequencing was by immunoSEQ multiplex PCR. This repertoire shows 2 million to 2.5 million clones, approximately 90% found once; its top ten account for more than 0.35%. Material: naive CD4+ T cells from PBMCs. Subset noted: CD45RA+ positively selected. All receptors come from a young man in good health. Some clones in this sample may be carry-over from other donors' samples.

This chain links TRBV5-6 with TRBJ1-4; D uncertain. The CDR3 extends over 13 amino acids. V was pared by 2 bases and J by 5 bases, with 7 bases between. Germline values: CDR1 SGHDT, CDR2 YYEEEE. CDR3 amino acids: CASSFQPNEKLFF. CDR3 in DNA: TGTGCCAGCAGCTTTCAGCCAAATGAAAAACTGTTTTTT.

Details on this clone: Other nucleotide sequences in the sample specify the same CDR3. The chain employs TRBV15 and TRBJ1-5; tentative D call: TRBD1 (5 bases). The CDR3 is 12 amino acids. The germline gives CDR1 LNHNV, CDR2 YYDKDF (reference sequence). Trimming removed 3 bases at V and 7 bases at J, with 7 bases between. The CDR3 spells CATSSGDQPQHF. The CDR3 DNA is TGTGCCACCAGCAGCGGGGACCAGCCCCAGCATTTT.

This clone was picked up a small number of times. The chain couples TRBV28 to TRBJ1-4; D not certain. V shed 7 bases and J shed 3 bases, with 9 bases lying between them. This CDR3 has 13 amino acids. Germline CDR1 MDHEN, CDR2 SYDVKM. CDR3 bases: TGTGCCAGCACCCCCCCTGCTAATGAAAAACTGTTTTTT. Amino acid sequence: CASTPPANEKLFF.

This chain connects TRBV28 to TRBJ2-7; D is unresolved. This CDR3 has 14 amino acids. Germline CDR1 reads MDHEN; CDR2 reads SYDVKM. Trimming took off 5 bases at V and 2 bases at J, with 13 bases between the two ends. The CDR3 protein is CASSPLVSAYEQYF. The DNA of the CDR3 is TGTGCCAGCAGTCCCCTCGTCAGCGCCTACGAGCAGTACTTC.

The chain has TRBV28 and TRBJ2-5; D remains unclear. Germline CDR1 MDHEN, CDR2 SYDVKM. CDR3 length: 14 amino acids. V was shortened by 8 bases and J by 2 bases, with 15 bases between the two germline ends. The CDR3 loop reads CASLPGGRQETQYF. The CDR3 coding sequence is TGTGCCAGCCTTCCGGGTGGCAGACAAGAGACCCAGTACTTC. Based on the CDR3 plus reference TRBV28 and TRBJ2-5, the full variable domain is DVKVTQSSRYLVKRTGEKVFLECVQDMDHENMFWYRQDPGLGLRLIYFSYDVKMKEKGDIPEGYSVSREKKERFSLILESASTNQTSMYLCASLPGGRQETQYFGPGTRLLVL.

The rearrangement joins TRBV4-2 to TRBJ2-5; 10 bases are a match to TRBD1. Losses at the gene ends were 5 bases for V and 7 bases for J; bases not matched to a gene: 10. This CDR3 is 15 amino acids long. Per the germline V gene, CDR1 is LGHNA and CDR2 is YNFKEQ. CDR3 coding DNA: TGTGCCAGCAGCAGGGGGACAGGGGTTCTTGTGACCCAGTACTTC. It codes for CASSRGTGVLVTQYF.

V is TRBV29-1 and J is TRBJ2-1; tentative D call: TRBD2 (6 bases). The CDR3 has 15 amino acids. V dropped 2 bases and J dropped 0 bases, with 11 bases sitting between them. Germline-derived CDR1 and CDR2 are SQVTM and ANQGSEA. The CDR3 is CSVEIGSGSYNEQFF. The CDR3 nucleotides are TGCAGCGTTGAAATAGGTAGCGGCTCCTACAATGAGCAGTTCTTC.

The chain has TRBV10-3 and TRBJ2-3, with TRBD2 identical over 8 bases. The V gene's germline CDR1 is ENHRY and CDR2 SYGVKD. With 6 bases clipped from V and 11 bases from J, the junction kept 19 bases outside the gene matches. The CDR3 sequence is 16 residues long. This CDR3 is CAISPLERESVTRQYF. CDR3 coding DNA: TGTGCCATCAGCCCGCTTGAGCGGGAGTCTGTCACCAGGCAGTATTTT.

V gene TRBV29-1 combines with J gene TRBJ2-3, with TRBD1 matching 7 bases. J lost 0 bases, V lost 1 base, and 4 bases had no gene match. This CDR3 contains 15 residues. Looked up from germline, CDR1 is SQVTM and CDR2 is ANQGSEA. The CDR3 coding sequence is TGCAGCGTTGAAGGGGACAGCACTAGCACAGATACGCAGTATTTT. Translated, it gives CSVEGDSTSTDTQYF.